This T cell receptor beta chain comes out of a study of lymphopenia after photon versus proton radiotherapy. Study results and limitations: Photon-treated patients lost naive T cells and TCR diversity; proton-treated stayed stable. Authors raise, but do not show, better survival with proton therapy. A bigger post-nadir fall in TCR diversity correlated inversely with survival time in deceased patients.

About this clone: As yet, its antigen is unknown.

The CDR3 contains 15 residues. V gave up 4 bases and J gave up 1 base, with 13 bases separating them. CDR1 is MNHEY and CDR2 is SMNVEV in the germline V gene (reference sequence). Profiling relied on immunoSEQ multiplex PCR, and the TCRdb table lists in-frame clones only, not all of them. The sample records more than 70,000 clones, around 88% being singletons. This sequence originates from a man aged 55-75 years with pancreatic cancer. The rearrangement joins TRBV27 to TRBJ2-5, with no clear D. Sample: peripheral blood, taken from a patient treated with proton-based radiotherapy. The CDR3 protein is CASSSWGGGQETQYF. In nucleotides, the CDR3 is TGTGCCAGCAGTTCTTGGGGTGGTGGCCAAGAGACCCAGTACTTC.